A single sample is the source of the 32 T cell receptor beta chains below, sequenced in a study of blood T cells in healthy people across ages. A second PCR, run for about 6 to 11 cycles, used a sample-barcoded 5' primer plus a J-beta primer mix. TCRdb re-analysed the 5' RACE reads in MiXCR, keeping a single row per CDR3 protein. Of more than 1,400,000 distinct CDR3 sequences in the sample, 42% were seen once. Sequencing used blood. These receptors were obtained from a woman between 18 and 29 years old in good health.

In this sample, this clonotype turned up a few times. Here the CDR3 reads CASRNAAEDIHYEQYF. Here the CDR3 DNA reads TGTGCCAGCAGAAACGCCGCCGAGGACATCCACTACGAGCAGTACTTC. The chain couples TRBV12-3 or TRBV12-4 to TRBJ2-7, with D possibly TRBD1 on 5 matching bases. V was pared by 6 bases and J by 3 bases, with 21 bases between. CDR3 length equals 16 residues.

The chain is built from TRBV5-1 and TRBJ1-1; D remains ambiguous. V was pared by 3 bases and J by 2 bases, with 17 bases between. Germline CDR1 and CDR2: SGHRS and YFSETQ. CDR3 size: 16 residues. In DNA, the CDR3 is TGCGCCAGCAGCTGGAGGTCTAGGGAATACAACACTGAAGCTTTCTTT. Translation gives CASSWRSREYNTEAFF.

V and J are TRBV9 and TRBJ1-1; 7 bases align to TRBD1. This CDR3 is 15 amino acids long. CDR1 and CDR2 (germline): SGDLS, YYNGEE. V lost 4 bases to trimming and J lost 5 bases; unmatched junction nucleotides: 11. CDR3 sequence (DNA): TGTGCCAGCAGCTCTAGCGACAGGGTCGGGACTGAAGCTTTCTTT. It codes for CASSSSDRVGTEAFF. Looking up the rest from reference TRBV9 and TRBJ1-1 gives the full variable domain: DSGVTQTPKHLITATGQRVTLRCSPRSGDLSVYWYQQSLDQGLQFLIQYYNGEERAKGNILERFSAQQFPDLHSELNLSSLELGDSALYFCASSSSDRVGTEAFFGQGTRLTVV.

This clonotype has only one observation. The chain recombines TRBV6-4 with TRBJ2-2; TRBD1 might be the D (5 bases). This CDR3 contains 15 residues. Trimming removed 5 bases from V and 1 base from J, with 11 bases in between. Germline V lookup: CDR1 MRHNA, CDR2 SNTAGT. The CDR3, as DNA: TGTGCCAGCAGTCGACAGCCCTTGAACACCGGGGAGCTGTTTTTT. As protein: CASSRQPLNTGELFF.

This chain joins TRBV20-1 and TRBJ1-1; D is unclear. The germline CDR1 and CDR2 sequences are DFQATT and SNEGSKA (reference sequence). CDR3 length: 12 amino acids. V dropped 5 bases and J dropped 10 bases, with 17 bases sitting between them. The CDR3 reads CSAGNSGSGAFF. DNA for the CDR3: TGCAGTGCTGGCAACAGTGGATCTGGAGCTTTCTTT.

This rearrangement joins TRBV6-6 to TRBJ2-7; no clear D gene. V was clipped by 6 bases and J by 7 bases, with 13 bases between them. This CDR3 is 12 amino acids long. Germline CDR1 and CDR2: MNHNY and SVGAGI (reference sequence). CDR3 amino acids: CASSIRDNEQYF. In nucleotides, the CDR3 is TGTGCCAGCAGCATCCGAGACAATGAGCAGTACTTC.

V is TRBV5-1 and J is TRBJ2-4, with D perhaps being TRBD1 or TRBD2 (5 bases each). Trimming stripped 0 bases from V and 13 bases from J, with 11 bases between. The CDR3 loop spans 12 amino acids. Germline CDR1 and CDR2: SGHRS and YFSETQ. The CDR3: CASSLVGDLQYF. The CDR3 DNA is TGCGCCAGCAGCTTGGTGGGGGACCTCCAGTACTTC.

This clonotype was recorded only once. A much bigger clone sits one base away, suggesting this may be a read error. The V gene is TRBV5-1, the J gene TRBJ2-7, with 8 bases matching TRBD1. V gave up 6 bases and J gave up 7 bases; unmatched junction bases: 6. The CDR3 is made up of 12 amino acids. CDR1 and CDR2 (germline): SGHRS, YFSETQ. DNA for the CDR3: TGCGCCAGCATCTTTGGACAGGGTGAGCAGTACTTC. Amino acid sequence: CASIFGQGEQYF. The full variable domain, with the rest looked up from reference TRBV5-1 and TRBJ2-7, is KAGVTQTPRYLIKTRGQQVTLSCSPISGHRSVSWYQQTPGQGLQFLFEYFSETQRNKGNFPGRFSGRQFSNSRSEMNVSTLELGDSALYLCASIFGQGEQYFGPGTRLTVT.

This sequence joins TRBV12-3 or TRBV12-4 and TRBJ2-4; 11 bases match TRBD2. The CDR3 spans 19 residues. Trimming cost V 1 base and J 1 base; bases outside gene matches: 9. The CDR3 here is CASSLEAGVAGGAKNIQYF. CDR3 sequence (DNA): TGTGCCAGCAGTTTAGAGGCGGGAGTAGCGGGGGGGGCCAAAAACATTCAGTACTTC.

This clonotype was counted only a few times. The chain joins TRBV11-2 to TRBJ2-7; 13 nucleotides agree with TRBD2. This CDR3 contains 14 residues. From germline, CDR1 is SGHAT and CDR2 FQNNGV. The trim removed 8 bases at V and 2 bases at J, leaving 3 bases unmatched. CDR3 DNA: TGTGCCAGCCTAGGGACTAGCGGGACCTACGAGCAGTACTTC. As protein: CASLGTSGTYEQYF.

The chain recombines TRBV27 with TRBJ1-2; D is ambiguous. V lost 4 bases, J lost 8 bases, and 20 bases lay in between. CDR3 length equals 15 residues. Germline CDR1 and CDR2: MNHEY and SMNVEV (reference sequence). The CDR3 loop is CASSSLGESLGGYTF. DNA of the CDR3: TGTGCCAGCAGTTCCCTAGGTGAAAGTTTGGGAGGCTACACCTTC.

This chain uses TRBV11-2 with TRBJ2-3; D is perhaps TRBD1 or TRBD2 (5 bases each). From germline, CDR1 is SGHAT and CDR2 FQNNGV. With 6 bases removed from V and 4 bases from J, the gap between germline ends came to 14 bases. The CDR3 spans 14 residues. In DNA, the CDR3 is TGTGCCAGCAGATTGGGGCTAGCCGCAGATACGCAGTATTTT. The encoded protein is CASRLGLAADTQYF.

In its sample, this clonotype was seen a few times. V gene TRBV5-1 combines with J gene TRBJ2-1; D is uncertain. The CDR3 length is 12 residues. CDR1 and CDR2 from the germline V gene are SGHRS and YFSETQ. The V and J ends lost 4 bases and 4 bases respectively, with 6 bases between them. The CDR3, as DNA: TGCGCCAGCAGCGCCCGATACAATGAGCAGTTCTTC. Its translation: CASSARYNEQFF.

This clonotype was seen a handful of times. This chain connects TRBV7-2 to TRBJ2-4; D is undetermined. V lost 1 base and J 1 base, leaving 11 bases between the germline ends. The CDR3 spans 16 residues. CDR1 is SGHTA, CDR2 FQGNSA, per germline. CDR3 residues: CASSLEGYAAKNIQYF. In DNA form, the CDR3 reads TGTGCCAGCAGCTTAGAAGGGTACGCGGCCAAAAACATTCAGTACTTC.

This clonotype has a handful of counts. The chain links TRBV3-1 to TRBJ1-1, with 7 bases that match TRBD1. The CDR3 loop spans 15 amino acids. V was pared by 4 bases and J by 1 base, with 6 bases of the junction left unmatched. CDR1 and CDR2 from the germline V gene are LGHDT and YNNKEL (reference sequence). The CDR3: CASSPSGTANTEAFF. CDR3 in DNA: TGTGCCAGCAGCCCTTCCGGGACAGCGAACACTGAAGCTTTCTTT.

The chain combines TRBV7-9 with TRBJ1-1; 7 nucleotides line up with TRBD1. CDR1 and CDR2 (germline): SEHNR, FQNEAQ (reference sequence). The ends lost 5 bases at V and 6 bases at J; junction bases unmatched: 9. The CDR3 is 14 amino acids. This chain's CDR3 is CASSRQGRDAEAFF. The CDR3 nucleotides are TGTGCCAGCAGCCGACAGGGTAGGGACGCTGAAGCTTTCTTT.

The chain employs TRBV13 and TRBJ2-7, with D possibly being TRBD2 (6 bases). V lost 5 bases and J 10 bases, leaving 18 bases between the germline ends. There are 13 residues in the CDR3. Germline values: CDR1 PRHDT, CDR2 FYEKMQ (reference sequence). For the CDR3, the DNA is TGTGCCAGCAGCAGTAGCGGAGATGGGATTCAGTACTTC. The encoded protein is CASSSSGDGIQYF. The whole variable domain, filled in from reference TRBV13 and TRBJ2-7, reads AAGVIQSPRHLIKEKRETATLKCYPIPRHDTVYWYQQGPGQDPQFLISFYEKMQSDKGSIPDRFSAQQFSDYHSELNMSSLELGDSALYFCASSSSGDGIQYFGPGTRLTVT.

This clonotype has only a few counts. The V gene is TRBV7-9, the J gene TRBJ2-1; 7 bases are shared with TRBD1. Germline loops: CDR1 SEHNR, CDR2 FQNEAQ (reference sequence). The CDR3 has 15 residues. The V and J ends lost 5 bases and 7 bases, in that order; junction bases with no gene match: 11. Here the CDR3 DNA reads TGTGCCAGCAGCCCACGACAGGGACCCCTGAATGAGCAGTTCTTC. Protein product: CASSPRQGPLNEQFF. Full variable domain (remainder filled in from reference TRBV7-9 and TRBJ2-1): DTGVSQNPRHKITKRGQNVTFRCDPISEHNRLYWYRQTLGQGPEFLTYFQNEAQLEKSRLLSDRFSAERPKGSFSTLEIQRTEQGDSAMYLCASSPRQGPLNEQFFGPGTRLTVL.

This clonotype has just a few counts. The rearrangement uses TRBV7-9 and TRBJ2-3, with 11 bases that match TRBD2. In germline, CDR1 is SEHNR, CDR2 FQNEAQ (reference sequence). The trim removed 4 bases at V and 2 bases at J, leaving 8 bases unmatched. CDR3 size: 17 residues. The CDR3 coding sequence is TGTGCCAGCAGCTCTTCTAGCGGGGGGACGCTCACAGATACGCAGTATTTT. This codes for CASSSSSGGTLTDTQYF.

This clonotype has a handful of counts. The chain uses TRBV20-1 and TRBJ1-2; D gene unclear. The V and J ends lost 6 bases and 0 bases respectively, with 20 bases between them. The CDR3 contains 16 residues. Germline CDR1 and CDR2: DFQATT and SNEGSKA (reference sequence). This chain's CDR3 is CSAPLEGTGTNYGYTF. In DNA, the CDR3 is TGCAGTGCACCTCTGGAGGGAACCGGGACTAACTATGGCTACACCTTC.

The chain links TRBV4-1 to TRBJ2-1, with D unclear. In germline, CDR1 is MGHRA, CDR2 YSYEKL. Trimming removed 1 base from V and 0 bases from J, with 7 bases in between. The CDR3 length is 15 residues. The CDR3 DNA sequence: TGCGCCAGCAGCCAAGTGGGGATCTCCTACAATGAGCAGTTCTTC. The encoded protein is CASSQVGISYNEQFF.

The V gene is TRBV11-1, the J gene TRBJ2-1, with D perhaps matching TRBD2 (5 bases). V dropped 5 bases and J dropped 8 bases, with 16 bases sitting between them. The germline V gene has CDR1 SGHAT and CDR2 FQDESV (reference sequence). The CDR3 is 14 residues long. The CDR3 DNA follows: TGTGCCAGCAGCCGAACGGGGATGGACGATGAGCAGTTCTTC. This translates into CASSRTGMDDEQFF.

With regard to this clonotype: The junction shows a germline mismatch at one end, possibly a read error. The chain combines TRBV6-1 with TRBJ1-2; 9 bases align to TRBD1. CDR1 is MNHNS and CDR2 is SASEGT in the germline V gene. The CDR3 sequence is 13 residues long. CDR3 loop: CASSEATGGSYTF. CDR3 coding DNA: TGTGCTAGCAGTGAAGCGACAGGGGGTTCCTACACCTTC.

In this sample, this clonotype turned up a few times. The V gene is TRBV6-4, the J gene TRBJ2-7; D possibly corresponds to TRBD1 (6 bases). The CDR3 extends over 15 amino acids. Germline V lookup: CDR1 MRHNA, CDR2 SNTAGT. Trimming took 0 bases from V and 2 from J, leaving 11 bases between them. CDR3 sequence reads: CASSDSGGSPYEQYF. The CDR3 coding sequence is TGTGCCAGCAGTGACTCAGGGGGAAGCCCCTACGAGCAGTACTTC.

A few counts support this clonotype. The V and J genes are TRBV12-3 or TRBV12-4 and TRBJ2-5, with 7 bases that match TRBD1. J gave up 4 bases and V 5 bases, and 7 bases lay outside the gene matches. This CDR3 comprises 14 residues. The CDR3 region has the DNA TGTGCCAGCAGTATCGCGACAGGGAGAGAGACCCAGTACTTC. Protein: CASSIATGRETQYF.

This clonotype was counted only a few times. V and J are TRBV7-9 and TRBJ2-7; D is undetermined. Germline V gene lookup returns CDR1 SEHNR and CDR2 FQNEAQ (reference sequence). The ends were cut back, 5 bases at V and 2 bases at J, with 13 bases in the middle. The CDR3 covers 14 residues. In DNA form, the CDR3 reads TGTGCCAGCAGCAAACGCCGCAGAACCTACGAGCAGTACTTC. Translating gives CASSKRRRTYEQYF.

This clonotype was seen more than once but under ten times. This chain joins TRBV4-1 and TRBJ2-7; possibly TRBD2 for D (6 bases). V lost 0 bases, J lost 8 bases, and 20 bases lay in between. This CDR3 spans 16 amino acids. CDR1 and CDR2 (germline): MGHRA, YSYEKL. CDR3 sequence reads: CASSQDMAGWRMQQYF. As DNA, the CDR3 is TGCGCCAGCAGCCAAGATATGGCGGGATGGCGGATGCAGCAGTACTTC.

The rearrangement uses TRBV6-1 and TRBJ1-1, with 9 bases lining up with TRBD1. Germline V gives CDR1 MNHNS, CDR2 SASEGT. The CDR3 consists of 14 residues. Germline trimming cut 4 bases from V and 4 bases from J; bases unmatched to any gene: 4. This CDR3 reads CASSGQGGATEAFF. The CDR3 region has the DNA TGTGCCAGCAGTGGACAGGGGGGGGCCACTGAAGCTTTCTTT.

The chain recombines TRBV20-1 with TRBJ2-7; 8 nucleotides line up with TRBD1. The CDR3 totals 15 residues. Germline CDR1 reads DFQATT; CDR2 reads SNEGSKA (reference sequence). V lost 1 base, J lost 0 bases, and 5 bases stayed unmatched. CDR3 residues: CSARGQGSTSYEQYF. The CDR3 bases are TGCAGTGCTAGAGGACAGGGGTCAACCTCCTACGAGCAGTACTTC.

The V call is TRBV5-1, the J call TRBJ1-4, with D possibly being TRBD1 (5 bases). Germline V gene sequence: CDR1 SGHRS, CDR2 YFSETQ. The CDR3 consists of 17 residues. V was cut by 4 bases and J by 0 bases, with 16 bases left in between. DNA for the CDR3: TGCGCCAGCAGCCGCACCGGGACGGGGACAACTAATGAAAAACTGTTTTTT. It codes for CASSRTGTGTTNEKLFF.

This clonotype appeared a few times. The gene calls are TRBV11-2 and TRBJ2-7; 10 nucleotides align to TRBD2. The J segment lost 6 bases and the V segment lost 3 bases, leaving 5 bases of the junction unmatched. This CDR3 contains 14 residues. Per the germline V gene, CDR1 is SGHAT and CDR2 is FQNNGV. The DNA for the CDR3 is TGTGCCAGCAGCTTGCTAGCGGGAGAAGGCGAGCAGTACTTC. It translates to CASSLLAGEGEQYF.

This clonotype was seen a handful of times. The DNA of the CDR3 is TGTGCCAGCAGTTACTCTACAGGCGGAGTGTCCGATACGCAGTATTTT. Translating it yields CASSYSTGGVSDTQYF. The rearrangement uses TRBV6-5 and TRBJ2-3; D is possibly TRBD1 (5 bases). Germline CDR1 is MNHEY and CDR2 is SVGAGI. Trimming took 0 bases from V and 6 from J, leaving 16 bases between them. This CDR3 has 16 residues.